This is a list of T cell receptor beta chains from one sample in a study of T cell responses to AZD1222 COVID-19 vaccine. The data were produced by immunoSEQ multiplex PCR, yet TCRdb's version contains in-frame clones alone and is incomplete. This sample has 100,000 to 150,000 clones, with approximately 90% found just once. The source material was peripheral blood, sampled on day 0 of AZD1222 vaccination. The receptors derive from an adult in good health. CDR3s include the opening cysteine and the closing phenylalanine or tryptophan. Fields, in order: J gene, clone size, V gene, D gene, CDR3 DNA, CDR3 protein. The D gene is left open where the match is weak. Size is omitted from some rows. Given values are once, few, many or a class for expanded clones.

j_gene: TRBJ1-5
abundance: -
v_gene: TRBV15
d_gene: -
CDR3nt: TGTGCCACCAGCAGAGCCCAGCAGCATCAGCCCCAGCATTTT
CDR3aa: CATSRAQQHQPQHF

j_gene: TRBJ2-7
abundance: -
v_gene: TRBV7-2
d_gene: -
CDR3nt: TGTGCCAGCAGCTTCCCGGACAAGAGGGAGCAGTACTTC
CDR3aa: CASSFPDKREQYF

j_gene: TRBJ2-1
abundance: -
v_gene: TRBV14
d_gene: TRBD2
CDR3nt: TGTGCCAGCAGCCAAGGAGGTACTAGCGGGAGCAGAGAGCAGTTCTTC
CDR3aa: CASSQGGTSGSREQFF

j_gene: TRBJ2-7
abundance: -
v_gene: TRBV4-1
d_gene: TRBD1
CDR3nt: TGCGCCAGCAGCCCCAAGCCCGCAGGGGGCTTCTACGAGCAGTACTTC
CDR3aa: CASSPKPAGGFYEQYF

j_gene: TRBJ2-5
abundance: -
v_gene: TRBV19
d_gene: TRBD1
CDR3nt: TGTGCCAGTAGTATAGACCTGGGACAGGGTGCAGAGACCCAGTACTTC
CDR3aa: CASSIDLGQGAETQYF

j_gene: TRBJ1-1
abundance: -
v_gene: TRBV4-3
d_gene: -
CDR3nt: TGCGCCAGCAGCCAAGGAATGTGGAACACTGAAGCTTTCTTT
CDR3aa: CASSQGMWNTEAFF

j_gene: TRBJ1-1
abundance: once
v_gene: TRBV4-1
d_gene: -
CDR3nt: TGCGCCAGCAGCCTCTGGCCGGGTCAGAACACTGAAGCTTTCTTT
CDR3aa: CASSLWPGQNTEAFF

j_gene: TRBJ1-4
abundance: -
v_gene: TRBV12-3/TRBV12-4
d_gene: -
CDR3nt: TGTGCCAGCAGTTTGACAGGACGTGAAAAACTGTTTTTT
CDR3aa: CASSLTGREKLFF

j_gene: TRBJ1-2
abundance: few
v_gene: TRBV2
d_gene: TRBD1
CDR3nt: TGTGCCAGCAGTGAAAGGGACAGTTTTGGCTACACCTTC
CDR3aa: CASSERDSFGYTF

j_gene: TRBJ1-2
abundance: -
v_gene: TRBV30
d_gene: TRBD1
CDR3nt: TGTGCCTGGAGTTTAGACAGGGGTCCGAACTATGGCTACACCTTC
CDR3aa: CAWSLDRGPNYGYTF

j_gene: TRBJ2-1
abundance: once
v_gene: TRBV7-3
d_gene: -
CDR3nt: TGTGCCAGCAGCCCCCGCCCCCGAGGCAATGAGCAGTTCTTC
CDR3aa: CASSPRPRGNEQFF

j_gene: TRBJ2-1
abundance: once
v_gene: TRBV2
d_gene: -
CDR3nt: TGTGCCACCAGGGGGGGGACTAGGCCCAACAATGAGCAGTTCTTC
CDR3aa: CATRGGTRPNNEQFF

j_gene: TRBJ2-3
abundance: -
v_gene: TRBV7-9
d_gene: TRBD2
CDR3nt: TGTGCCAGCAGCTCCGCGAGCGGGAATGCACTAGATACGCAGTATTTT
CDR3aa: CASSSASGNALDTQYF

j_gene: TRBJ1-2
abundance: -
v_gene: TRBV4-3
d_gene: TRBD1
CDR3nt: TGCGCCAGCAGCCAAGGACAGGGGGCGGGCTATGGCTACACCTTC
CDR3aa: CASSQGQGAGYGYTF

j_gene: TRBJ1-6
abundance: -
v_gene: TRBV7-3
d_gene: TRBD1
CDR3nt: TGTGCCAGCAGCTCCGGGACAGGTTATAATTCACCCCTCCACTTT
CDR3aa: CASSSGTGYNSPLHF

j_gene: TRBJ1-5
abundance: once
v_gene: TRBV28
d_gene: -
CDR3nt: TGTGCCAGCAGTTGGGCCCATCGGGGAAAAGATCAGCCCCAGCATTTT
CDR3aa: CASSWAHRGKDQPQHF

j_gene: TRBJ2-1
abundance: -
v_gene: TRBV24-1
d_gene: -
CDR3nt: TGTGCCACCAGTGATATTTCTAGCTACAATGAGCAGTTCTTC
CDR3aa: CATSDISSYNEQFF

j_gene: TRBJ1-5
abundance: -
v_gene: TRBV30
d_gene: TRBD1
CDR3nt: TGTGCCTGGGGGACAGAGAACAATCAGCCCCAGCATTTT
CDR3aa: CAWGTENNQPQHF

j_gene: TRBJ2-1
abundance: -
v_gene: TRBV6-5
d_gene: -
CDR3nt: TGTGCCAGCAGGGGACCGAGCTCCTACAATGAGCAGTTCTTC
CDR3aa: CASRGPSSYNEQFF

j_gene: TRBJ2-7
abundance: few
v_gene: TRBV10-3
d_gene: TRBD2
CDR3nt: TGTGCCATCAGTTTAACTAGCGGAACCTACGAGCAGTACTTC
CDR3aa: CAISLTSGTYEQYF